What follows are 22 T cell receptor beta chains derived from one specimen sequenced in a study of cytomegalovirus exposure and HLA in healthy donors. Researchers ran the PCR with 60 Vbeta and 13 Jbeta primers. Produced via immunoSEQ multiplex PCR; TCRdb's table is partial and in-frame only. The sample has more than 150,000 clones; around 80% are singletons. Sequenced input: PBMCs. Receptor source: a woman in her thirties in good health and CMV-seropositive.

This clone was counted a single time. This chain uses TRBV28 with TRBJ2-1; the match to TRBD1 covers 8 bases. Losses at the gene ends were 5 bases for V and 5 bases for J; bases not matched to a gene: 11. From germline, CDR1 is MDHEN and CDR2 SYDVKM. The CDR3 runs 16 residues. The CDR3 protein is CASSPRTGRGHNEQFF. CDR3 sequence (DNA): TGTGCCAGCAGTCCCCGGACAGGGCGAGGTCACAATGAGCAGTTCTTC.

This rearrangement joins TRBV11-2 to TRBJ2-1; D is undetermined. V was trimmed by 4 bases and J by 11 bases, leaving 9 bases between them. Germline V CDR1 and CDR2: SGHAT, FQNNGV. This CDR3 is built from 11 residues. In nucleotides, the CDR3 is TGTGCCAGCAGCTCTCTGTCTAAGCAGTTCTTC. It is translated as CASSSLSKQFF.

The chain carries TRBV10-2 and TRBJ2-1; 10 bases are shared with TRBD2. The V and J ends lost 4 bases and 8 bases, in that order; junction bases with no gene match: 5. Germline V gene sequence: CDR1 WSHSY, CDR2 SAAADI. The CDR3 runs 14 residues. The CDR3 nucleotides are TGCGCCAGCAGTGGTAGCGGGGGGACGGATGAGCAGTTCTTC. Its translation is CASSGSGGTDEQFF.

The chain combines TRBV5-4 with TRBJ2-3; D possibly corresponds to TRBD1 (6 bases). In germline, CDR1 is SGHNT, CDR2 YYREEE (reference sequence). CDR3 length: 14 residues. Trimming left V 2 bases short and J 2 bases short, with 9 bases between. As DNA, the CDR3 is TGTGCCAGCAGCTTCCAGGGGCTCACAGATACGCAGTATTTT. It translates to CASSFQGLTDTQYF. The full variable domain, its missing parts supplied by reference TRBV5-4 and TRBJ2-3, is ETGVTQSPTHLIKTRGQQVTLRCSSQSGHNTVSWYQQALGQGPQFIFQYYREEENGRGNFPPRFSGLQFPNYSSELNVNALELDDSALYLCASSFQGLTDTQYFGPGTRLTVL.

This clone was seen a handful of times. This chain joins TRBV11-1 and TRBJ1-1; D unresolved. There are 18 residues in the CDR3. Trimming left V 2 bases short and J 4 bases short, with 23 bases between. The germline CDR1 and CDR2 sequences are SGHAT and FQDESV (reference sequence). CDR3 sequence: CASSLSRLGGVGFTEAFF. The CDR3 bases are TGTGCCAGCAGCTTATCTCGTTTGGGCGGGGTTGGTTTCACTGAAGCTTTCTTT. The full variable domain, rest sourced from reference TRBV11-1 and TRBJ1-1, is EAEVAQSPRYKITEKSQAVAFWCDPISGHATLYWYRQILGQGPELLVQFQDESVVDDSQLPKDRFSAERLKGVDSTLKIQPAELGDSAMYLCASSLSRLGGVGFTEAFFGQGTRLTVV.

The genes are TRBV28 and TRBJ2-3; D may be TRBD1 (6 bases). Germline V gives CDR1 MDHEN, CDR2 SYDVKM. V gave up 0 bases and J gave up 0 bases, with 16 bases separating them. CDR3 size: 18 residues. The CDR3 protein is CASSLWRGTGRSTDTQYF. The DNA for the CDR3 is TGTGCCAGCAGTTTATGGAGGGGGACCGGCAGGAGCACAGATACGCAGTATTTT.

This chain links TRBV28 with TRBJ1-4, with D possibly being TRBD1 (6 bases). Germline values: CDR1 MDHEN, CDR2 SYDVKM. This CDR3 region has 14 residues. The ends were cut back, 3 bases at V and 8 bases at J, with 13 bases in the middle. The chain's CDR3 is CASSFPQGHEKLFF. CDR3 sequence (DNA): TGTGCCAGCAGTTTTCCTCAGGGGCACGAAAAACTGTTTTTT. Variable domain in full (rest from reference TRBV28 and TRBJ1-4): DVKVTQSSRYLVKRTGEKVFLECVQDMDHENMFWYRQDPGLGLRLIYFSYDVKMKEKGDIPEGYSVSREKKERFSLILESASTNQTSMYLCASSFPQGHEKLFFGSGTQLSVL.

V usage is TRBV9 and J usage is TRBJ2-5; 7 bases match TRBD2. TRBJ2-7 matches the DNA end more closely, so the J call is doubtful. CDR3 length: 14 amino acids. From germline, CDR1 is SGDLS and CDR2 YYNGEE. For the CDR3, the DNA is TGTGCCAGCAGCTTCGGGACTACACCCTACGAGCAGTACTTC. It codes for CASSFGTTPYEQYF.

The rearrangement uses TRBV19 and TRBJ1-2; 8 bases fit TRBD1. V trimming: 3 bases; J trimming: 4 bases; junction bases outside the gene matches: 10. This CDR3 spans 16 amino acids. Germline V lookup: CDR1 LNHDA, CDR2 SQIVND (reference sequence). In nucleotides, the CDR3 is TGTGCCAGTAGTATCGGACAGGGCGGTAGGATCTATGGCTACACCTTC. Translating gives CASSIGQGGRIYGYTF.

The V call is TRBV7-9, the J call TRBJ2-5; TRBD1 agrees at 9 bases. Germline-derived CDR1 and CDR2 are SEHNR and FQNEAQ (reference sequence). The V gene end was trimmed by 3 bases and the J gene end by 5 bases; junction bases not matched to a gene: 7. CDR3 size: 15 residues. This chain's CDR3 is CASSFPGQGRETQYF. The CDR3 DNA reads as TGTGCCAGCAGCTTTCCGGGACAGGGCCGGGAGACCCAGTACTTC.

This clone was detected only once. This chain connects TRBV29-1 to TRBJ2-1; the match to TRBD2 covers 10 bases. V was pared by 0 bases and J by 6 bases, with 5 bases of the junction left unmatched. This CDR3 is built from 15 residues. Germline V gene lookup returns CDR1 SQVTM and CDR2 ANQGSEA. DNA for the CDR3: TGCAGCGTTGAAGATCGACTAGCGGGCTCCAATGAGCAGTTCTTC. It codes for CSVEDRLAGSNEQFF.

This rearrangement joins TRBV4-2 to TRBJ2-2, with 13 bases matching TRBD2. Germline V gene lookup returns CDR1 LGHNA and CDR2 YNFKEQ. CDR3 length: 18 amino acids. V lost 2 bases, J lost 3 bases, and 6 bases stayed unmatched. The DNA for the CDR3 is TGTGCCAGCAGCCAACAGACTAGCGGGGGGAAAGACACCGGGGAGCTGTTTTTT. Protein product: CASSQQTSGGKDTGELFF.

CDR3 DNA sequence: TGTGCCAGCAGCCCCCTAGACGTCAGGACAGGGGGCGTCTATGGCTACACCTTC. Translating gives CASSPLDVRTGGVYGYTF. The rearrangement links TRBV7-9 to TRBJ1-2; 11 bases are shared with TRBD1. This CDR3 spans 18 amino acids. Germline loops: CDR1 SEHNR, CDR2 FQNEAQ (reference sequence). Trimming took 5 bases from V and 4 from J; bases not matched to a gene: 15.

The CDR3 nucleotides read TGCGCCAGCAGTGAGTCCGGACTCCGTCAGTACTTC. This translates into CASSESGLRQYF. This chain uses TRBV10-1 with TRBJ2-5, with D maybe TRBD2 (5 bases). Per germline, CDR1 WNHNN and CDR2 SYGVQD (reference sequence). The ends were cut back, 0 bases at V and 11 bases at J, with 10 bases in the middle. The CDR3 is 12 amino acids.

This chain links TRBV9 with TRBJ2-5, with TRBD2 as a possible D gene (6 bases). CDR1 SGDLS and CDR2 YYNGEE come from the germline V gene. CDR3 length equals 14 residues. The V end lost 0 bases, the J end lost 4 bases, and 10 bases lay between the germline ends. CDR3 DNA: TGTGCCAGCAGCGTAGGGCGGGGACCAGAGACCCAGTACTTC. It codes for CASSVGRGPETQYF.

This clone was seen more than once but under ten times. CDR3 nucleotides: TGTGCCAGCAGTTCCCCAGCGGGGGACTCCTACGAGCAGTACTTC. Translated: CASSSPAGDSYEQYF. J is TRBJ2-7 and V is TRBV6-6; the match to TRBD2 covers 8 bases. The CDR3 consists of 15 residues. Germline assignment: CDR1 MNHNY and CDR2 SVGAGI (reference sequence). Germline trimming cut 4 bases from V and 0 bases from J; bases unmatched to any gene: 5.

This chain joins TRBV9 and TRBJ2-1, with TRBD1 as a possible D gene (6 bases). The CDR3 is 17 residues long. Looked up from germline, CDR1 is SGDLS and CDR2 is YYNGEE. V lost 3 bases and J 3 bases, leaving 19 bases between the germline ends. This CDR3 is CASSAAADGRGYNEQFF. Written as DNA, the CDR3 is TGTGCCAGCAGCGCCGCCGCCGATGGCAGGGGCTACAATGAGCAGTTCTTC.

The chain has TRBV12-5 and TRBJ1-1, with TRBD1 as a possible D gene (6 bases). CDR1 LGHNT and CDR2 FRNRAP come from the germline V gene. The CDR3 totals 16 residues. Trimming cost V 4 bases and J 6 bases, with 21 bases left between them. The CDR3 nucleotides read TGTGCTAGTGGTTGGGCCTTTACAGGGCGCGGGCCTGAAGCTTTCTTT. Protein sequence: CASGWAFTGRGPEAFF.

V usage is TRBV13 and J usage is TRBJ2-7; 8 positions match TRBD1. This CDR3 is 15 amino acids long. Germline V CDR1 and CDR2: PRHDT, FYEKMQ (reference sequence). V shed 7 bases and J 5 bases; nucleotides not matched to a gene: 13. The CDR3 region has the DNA TGTGCCAGCACTCCCCGGGGCAGGGGGCTGGACGAGCAGTACTTC. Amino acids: CASTPRGRGLDEQYF.

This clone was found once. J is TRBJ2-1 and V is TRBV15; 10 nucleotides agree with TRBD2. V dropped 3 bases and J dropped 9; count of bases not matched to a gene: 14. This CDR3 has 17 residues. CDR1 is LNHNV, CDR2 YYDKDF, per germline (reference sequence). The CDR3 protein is CATSSPVGAGGRAEQFF. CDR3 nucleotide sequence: TGTGCCACCAGCAGTCCCGTGGGAGCGGGGGGGCGCGCTGAGCAGTTCTTC.

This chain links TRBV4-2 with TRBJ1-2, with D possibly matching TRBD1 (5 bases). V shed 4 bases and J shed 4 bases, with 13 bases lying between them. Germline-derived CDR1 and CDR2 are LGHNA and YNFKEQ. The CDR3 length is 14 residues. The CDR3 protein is CASSPPRGFYGYTF. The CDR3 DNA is TGTGCCAGCAGCCCGCCTAGGGGTTTCTATGGCTACACCTTC.

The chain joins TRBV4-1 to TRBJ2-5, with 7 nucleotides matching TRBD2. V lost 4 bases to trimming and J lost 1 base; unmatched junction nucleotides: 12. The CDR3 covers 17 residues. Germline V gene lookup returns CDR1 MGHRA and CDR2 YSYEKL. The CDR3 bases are TGCGCCAGCAGCCGACGGGCGTTAGGGACTATCCAAGAGACCCAGTACTTC. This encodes CASSRRALGTIQETQYF.